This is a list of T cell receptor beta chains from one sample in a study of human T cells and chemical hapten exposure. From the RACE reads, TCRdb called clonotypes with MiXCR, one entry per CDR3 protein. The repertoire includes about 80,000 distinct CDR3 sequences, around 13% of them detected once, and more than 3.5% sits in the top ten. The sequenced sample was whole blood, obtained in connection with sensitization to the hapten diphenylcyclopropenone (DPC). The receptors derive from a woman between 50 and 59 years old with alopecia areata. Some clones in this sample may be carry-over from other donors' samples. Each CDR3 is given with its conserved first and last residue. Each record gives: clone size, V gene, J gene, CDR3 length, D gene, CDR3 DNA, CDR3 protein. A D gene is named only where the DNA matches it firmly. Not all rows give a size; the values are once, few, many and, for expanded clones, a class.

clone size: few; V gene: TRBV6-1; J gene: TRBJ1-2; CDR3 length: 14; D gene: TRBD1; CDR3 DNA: TGTGCCAGCAGTACGGGACAGGGGAACTATGGCTACACCTTC; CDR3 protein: CASSTGQGNYGYTF
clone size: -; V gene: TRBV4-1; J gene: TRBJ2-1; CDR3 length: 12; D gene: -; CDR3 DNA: TGCGCCAGCAGTTTCCTGGGGGGTGAGCAGTTCTTC; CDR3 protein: CASSFLGGEQFF
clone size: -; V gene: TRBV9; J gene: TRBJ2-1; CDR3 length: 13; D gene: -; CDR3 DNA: TGTGCCAGCAGCGTACGAGGGGACAATGAGCAGTTCTTC; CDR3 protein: CASSVRGDNEQFF
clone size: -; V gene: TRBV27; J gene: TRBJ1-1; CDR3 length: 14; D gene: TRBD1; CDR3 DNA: TGTGCCAGCAGCTCTGGACAGGGGTACTCTGAAGCTTTCTTT; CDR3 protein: CASSSGQGYSEAFF
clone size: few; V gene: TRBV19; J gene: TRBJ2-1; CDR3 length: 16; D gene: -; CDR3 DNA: TGTGCCAGTAGGGTCGGACAGAAGAGCTCCTACAATGAGCAGTTCTTC; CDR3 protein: CASRVGQKSSYNEQFF
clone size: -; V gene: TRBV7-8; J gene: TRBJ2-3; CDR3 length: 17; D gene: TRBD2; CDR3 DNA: TGTGCCAGCAGCTTATATGCTAGCGGGAGTGTGGCAGATACGCAGTATTTT; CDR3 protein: CASSLYASGSVADTQYF
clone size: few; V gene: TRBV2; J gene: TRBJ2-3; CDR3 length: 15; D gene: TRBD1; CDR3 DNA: TGTGCCAGCAGCCCGGGGCAGGGGGCGCTTAATACGCAGTATTTT; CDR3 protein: CASSPGQGALNTQYF
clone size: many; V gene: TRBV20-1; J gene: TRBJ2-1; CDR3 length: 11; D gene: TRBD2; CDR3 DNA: TGCAGTGCGGGACTAGCGTGGGAGCAGTTCTTC; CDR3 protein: CSAGLAWEQFF
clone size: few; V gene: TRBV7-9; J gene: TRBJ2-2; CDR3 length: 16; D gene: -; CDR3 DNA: TGTGCCAGCAGCTTCAAGACGGGGATCGCCACCGGGGAGCTGTTTTTT; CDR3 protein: CASSFKTGIATGELFF
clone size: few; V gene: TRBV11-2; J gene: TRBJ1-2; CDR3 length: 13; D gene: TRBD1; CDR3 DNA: TGTGCCAGCAGCTCGGGACAGACTTATGGCTACACCTTC; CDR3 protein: CASSSGQTYGYTF
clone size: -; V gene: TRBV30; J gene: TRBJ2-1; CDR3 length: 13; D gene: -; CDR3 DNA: TGTGCCCAAGCCGGTACTATTTACAATGAGCAGTTCTTC; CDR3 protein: CAQAGTIYNEQFF
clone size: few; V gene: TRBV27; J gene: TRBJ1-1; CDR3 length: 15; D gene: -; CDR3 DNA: TGTGCCAGCAGTTCGTACGGGACGGCCGACACTGAAGCTTTCTTT; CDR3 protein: CASSSYGTADTEAFF
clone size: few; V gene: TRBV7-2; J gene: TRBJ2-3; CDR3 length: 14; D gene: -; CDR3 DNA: TGTGCCAGCAGCCGCTCGGGGGGCTCAGATACGCAGTATTTT; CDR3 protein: CASSRSGGSDTQYF
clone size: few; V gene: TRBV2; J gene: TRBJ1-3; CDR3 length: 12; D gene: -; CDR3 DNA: TGTGCCAGCAGTGAACAGGGAAACACCATATATTTT; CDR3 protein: CASSEQGNTIYF
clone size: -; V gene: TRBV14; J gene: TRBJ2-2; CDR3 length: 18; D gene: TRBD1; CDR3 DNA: TGTGCCAGCAGCCAAAGAAAAGGATCCCGACAGGGTACCGGGGAGCTGTTTTTT; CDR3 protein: CASSQRKGSRQGTGELFF
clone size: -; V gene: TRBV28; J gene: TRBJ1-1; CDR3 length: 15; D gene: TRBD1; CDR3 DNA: TGTGCCAGCAGTTTGGCTCTGACAGGGTACACTGAAGCTTTCTTT; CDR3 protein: CASSLALTGYTEAFF